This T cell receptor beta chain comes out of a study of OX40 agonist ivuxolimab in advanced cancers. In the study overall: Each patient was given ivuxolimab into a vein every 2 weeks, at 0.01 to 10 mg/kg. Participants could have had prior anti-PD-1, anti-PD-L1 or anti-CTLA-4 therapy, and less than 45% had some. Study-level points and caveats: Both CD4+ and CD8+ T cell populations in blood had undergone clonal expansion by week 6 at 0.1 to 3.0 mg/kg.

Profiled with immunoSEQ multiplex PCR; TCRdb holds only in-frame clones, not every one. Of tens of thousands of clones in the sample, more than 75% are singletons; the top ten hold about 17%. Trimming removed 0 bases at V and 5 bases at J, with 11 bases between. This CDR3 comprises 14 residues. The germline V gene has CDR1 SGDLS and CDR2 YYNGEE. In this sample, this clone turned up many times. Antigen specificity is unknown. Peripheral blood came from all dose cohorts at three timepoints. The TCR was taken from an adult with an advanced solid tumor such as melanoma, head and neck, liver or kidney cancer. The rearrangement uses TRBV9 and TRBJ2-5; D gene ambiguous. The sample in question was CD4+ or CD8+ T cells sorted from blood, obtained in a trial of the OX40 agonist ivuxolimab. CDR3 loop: CASSVGSNSETQYF. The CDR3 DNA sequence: TGTGCCAGCAGCGTAGGGAGTAACTCGGAGACCCAGTACTTC.